These T cell receptor beta chains were read from a single sample in a study of T-cell reconstitution after alpha-beta-depleted transplantation in children. TCRdb called the PCR reads again in MiXCR, with one record for every CDR3 protein. This sample has fewer than 750,000 distinct CDR3 sequences; more than 20% occur once, and the top ten carry 12% to 15%. The sequencing here drew on PBMCs, mostly from graft donor cells, taken 360 days after TCRalphabeta/CD19-depleted stem cell transplant. The origin of the receptors is a boy under three years old who had a stem cell transplant for acute myeloid leukemia, so the T cells may come from the graft donor. The CDR3 runs from the conserved cysteine through the conserved F or W. The D gene is left open where the match is weak. The size field is filled for only some rows; it gives once, few, many or a size class.

TRBJ2-1 | NA | NA | TRBV4-1 | CASSSMELAINEQFF | TGCGCCAGCAGCTCCATGGAACTAGCCATCAATGAGCAGTTCTTC
TRBJ2-7 | NA | NA | TRBV7-9 | CASSLDTSYEQYF | TGTGCCAGCAGCTTGGACACTTCCTACGAGCAGTACTTC
TRBJ2-3 | NA | NA | TRBV12-3/TRBV12-4 | CASSSTSRGSTDTQYF | TGTGCCAGCAGTTCGACCTCAAGGGGAAGCACAGATACGCAGTATTTT
TRBJ2-1 | NA | NA | TRBV15 | CATSRDRQVTYNEQFF | TGTGCCACCAGCAGAGATCGACAGGTAACCTACAATGAGCAGTTCTTC
TRBJ2-4 | many | NA | TRBV29-1 | CSVLHYGAKNIQYF | TGCAGCGTTCTACATTACGGTGCCAAAAACATTCAGTACTTC
TRBJ2-1 | many | NA | TRBV15 | CATSRENGYNEQFF | TGTGCCACCAGCAGAGAAAACGGTTACAATGAGCAGTTCTTC
TRBJ1-3 | NA | NA | TRBV12-3/TRBV12-4 | CASSRNTIYF | TGTGCCAGCAGTCGAAACACCATATATTTT
TRBJ1-1 | many | NA | TRBV6-1 | CASSRDRLNTEAFF | TGTGCCAGCAGTCGCGACAGACTGAACACTGAAGCTTTCTTT
TRBJ2-3 | many | TRBD2 | TRBV14 | CASSQNPIAGPSTDTQYF | TGTGCCAGCAGCCAAAACCCCATAGCGGGACCCAGCACAGATACGCAGTATTTT
TRBJ2-3 | many | TRBD2 | TRBV20-1 | CSASLNSGGITDTQYF | TGCAGTGCCAGTTTAAATAGCGGGGGGATCACAGATACGCAGTATTTT
TRBJ2-1 | few | TRBD2 | TRBV4-2 | CASSQESAGGLNEQFF | TGTGCCAGCAGCCAAGAATCGGCGGGGGGACTCAATGAGCAGTTCTTC
TRBJ1-3 | many | NA | TRBV12-3/TRBV12-4 | CASSSTGLRNTIYF | TGTGCCAGCAGCTCCACAGGGCTTAGGAACACCATATATTTT
TRBJ1-5 | NA | NA | TRBV28 | CASGTARPYLGQPQHF | TGTGCCAGCGGGACCGCCCGGCCATACTTAGGGCAGCCCCAGCATTTT
TRBJ1-2 | NA | NA | TRBV29-1 | CSVHEGDWSYGYTF | TGCAGCGTCCATGAGGGGGACTGGTCCTATGGCTACACCTTC
TRBJ2-5 | few | TRBD2 | TRBV5-1 | CASSLGTSGGLQETQYF | TGCGCCAGCAGCTTGGGGACTAGCGGGGGACTTCAAGAGACCCAGTACTTC
TRBJ2-7 | many | TRBD1 | TRBV6-5 | CASSYSSDRGSLGEQYF | TGTGCCAGCAGTTACTCCTCCGACAGGGGGTCCCTTGGTGAGCAGTACTTC
TRBJ2-7 | many | NA | TRBV10-3 | CAISDGGDEQYF | TGTGCCATCAGTGATGGGGGAGACGAGCAGTACTTC
TRBJ1-5 | few | NA | TRBV6-1 | CASSPLGGRQPQHF | TGTGCCAGCAGCCCGCTGGGTGGGCGTCAGCCCCAGCATTTT
TRBJ2-7 | NA | TRBD2 | TRBV7-2 | CASSLALPGGFSYEQYF | TGTGCCAGCAGCTTAGCTTTGCCGGGGGGGTTCTCCTACGAGCAGTACTTC
TRBJ2-5 | NA | TRBD2 | TRBV12-3/TRBV12-4 | CASSYLAGDPRTQYF | TGTGCCAGCAGCTATCTAGCGGGGGACCCCCGGACCCAGTACTTC
TRBJ1-1 | few | NA | TRBV29-1 | CSVEDTGEPNTEAFF | TGCAGCGTTGAAGACACCGGGGAGCCGAACACTGAAGCTTTCTTT
TRBJ2-1 | many | NA | TRBV11-3 | CASSLWGQDNEQFF | TGTGCCAGCAGCTTATGGGGGCAGGACAATGAGCAGTTCTTC
TRBJ2-1 | few | NA | TRBV25-1 | CASSDQHRPYNEQFF | TGTGCCAGCAGTGACCAACATAGACCTTACAATGAGCAGTTCTTC
TRBJ2-3 | many | NA | TRBV10-3 | CAIRDGDEGTDTQYF | TGTGCCATAAGAGACGGGGATGAGGGCACAGATACGCAGTATTTT
TRBJ2-1 | few | NA | TRBV15 | CATSPGKHTTREQFF | TGTGCCACCAGTCCAGGGAAACACACAACACGGGAGCAGTTCTTC
TRBJ2-7 | few | NA | TRBV4-3 | CASSRNQGIDEQYF | TGCGCCAGCAGCCGGAATCAGGGGATCGACGAGCAGTACTTC
TRBJ2-4 | many | TRBD2 | TRBV12-3/TRBV12-4 | CASSWEGGGRLAKNIQYF | TGTGCCAGCAGTTGGGAAGGCGGGGGTAGGCTAGCCAAAAACATTCAGTACTTC
TRBJ2-5 | NA | NA | TRBV6-2/TRBV6-3 | CASSPQGMRSETQYF | TGTGCCAGCAGCCCGCAGGGGATGAGGTCTGAGACCCAGTACTTC
TRBJ2-1 | few | NA | TRBV28 | CASSPQLLRDLLSGPNEQFF | TGTGCCAGCAGTCCTCAACTACTACGGGACCTTTTATCGGGGCCCAATGAGCAGTTCTTC
TRBJ1-2 | few | NA | TRBV7-2 | CASSLRTEWAVGYTF | TGTGCCAGCAGCTTAAGGACTGAGTGGGCCGTGGGCTACACCTTC
TRBJ1-5 | NA | TRBD1 | TRBV18 | CASSPDRVSNQPQHF | TGTGCCAGCTCACCAGACAGGGTGAGCAATCAGCCCCAGCATTTT
TRBJ1-5 | few | NA | TRBV3-1 | CASSLTVYQPQHF | TGTGCCAGCAGCCTGACAGTTTATCAGCCCCAGCATTTT
TRBJ2-1 | few | TRBD2 | TRBV28 | CASSYPRGRVGNEQFF | TGTGCCAGCAGTTACCCCCGAGGGAGGGTGGGGAATGAGCAGTTCTTC
TRBJ2-6 | NA | NA | TRBV10-3 | CAIGRLDISGANVLTF | TGTGCCATCGGGCGGTTAGATATCTCTGGGGCCAACGTCCTGACTTTC
TRBJ2-7 | NA | TRBD1 | TRBV5-5 | CASSYRDSYEQYF | TGTGCCAGCAGCTACAGGGACAGCTACGAGCAGTACTTC
TRBJ2-1 | few | NA | TRBV6-1 | CASGSGGPWDEQFF | TGTGCCAGCGGCTCAGGGGGGCCTTGGGATGAGCAGTTCTTC
TRBJ1-5 | NA | NA | TRBV29-1 | CSVGWGSGQPQHF | TGCAGCGTTGGGTGGGGGTCGGGTCAGCCCCAGCATTTT
TRBJ1-1 | NA | TRBD1 | TRBV12-3/TRBV12-4 | CASSNDRGYILRAEAFF | TGTGCCAGCAGCAACGACAGGGGGTATATTCTCCGTGCTGAAGCTTTCTTT
TRBJ2-1 | few | TRBD2 | TRBV20-1 | CSARLASEQFF | TGCAGTGCAAGACTAGCGAGTGAGCAGTTCTTC
TRBJ1-5 | few | TRBD1 | TRBV20-1 | CSAHSGTGGFGSNQPQHF | TGCAGTGCCCATTCCGGGACAGGGGGTTTTGGAAGCAATCAGCCCCAGCATTTT
TRBJ2-7 | NA | NA | TRBV4-2 | CASSQSRWEQYF | TGTGCCAGCAGCCAGAGCAGGTGGGAGCAGTACTTC
TRBJ2-7 | many | TRBD1 | TRBV18 | CASTRTGGDEQYF | TGTGCCAGCACAAGGACAGGGGGCGACGAGCAGTACTTC
TRBJ2-3 | NA | TRBD2 | TRBV5-4 | CASSLGNSGGYTDTQYF | TGTGCCAGCAGCTTGGGAAATAGCGGGGGGTACACAGATACGCAGTATTTT
TRBJ2-5 | NA | NA | TRBV4-3 | CASSQDRTTQYF | TGCGCCAGCAGCCAAGACCGGACGACCCAGTACTTC
TRBJ2-1 | many | TRBD2 | TRBV28 | CASRFTGTSGGPDNEQFF | TGTGCCAGCAGGTTTACCGGGACTAGCGGGGGGCCTGACAATGAGCAGTTCTTC
TRBJ2-1 | NA | NA | TRBV15 | CATSTATTYNEQFF | TGTGCCACCAGCACGGCAACTACCTACAATGAGCAGTTCTTC
TRBJ2-3 | many | TRBD2 | TRBV29-1 | CSAGRGTSDTQYF | TGCAGCGCGGGGAGGGGTACGTCAGATACGCAGTATTTT
TRBJ2-7 | few | NA | TRBV7-2 | CASSPGHLRSSYEQYF | TGTGCCAGCAGCCCCGGTCATTTAAGGAGCTCCTACGAGCAGTACTTC
TRBJ1-2 | NA | NA | TRBV20-1 | CSASGLRGYTF | TGCAGTGCTAGCGGTCTACGGGGCTACACCTTC
TRBJ1-3 | NA | NA | TRBV29-1 | CSGRSSGSGNTIYF | TGCAGCGGTCGCTCTTCAGGGTCCGGAAACACCATATATTTT
TRBJ2-1 | many | NA | TRBV6-5 | CASSYKNEQFF | TGTGCCAGCAGCTACAAGAATGAGCAGTTTTTC
TRBJ2-7 | few | NA | TRBV30 | CAWSPGTIAYEQYF | TGTGCCTGGAGTCCCGGGACAATAGCCTACGAGCAGTACTTC
TRBJ2-1 | many | TRBD1 | TRBV7-2 | CASNLQGQGPHNEQFF | TGTGCCAGCAACCTTCAGGGACAGGGTCCTCACAATGAGCAGTTCTTC